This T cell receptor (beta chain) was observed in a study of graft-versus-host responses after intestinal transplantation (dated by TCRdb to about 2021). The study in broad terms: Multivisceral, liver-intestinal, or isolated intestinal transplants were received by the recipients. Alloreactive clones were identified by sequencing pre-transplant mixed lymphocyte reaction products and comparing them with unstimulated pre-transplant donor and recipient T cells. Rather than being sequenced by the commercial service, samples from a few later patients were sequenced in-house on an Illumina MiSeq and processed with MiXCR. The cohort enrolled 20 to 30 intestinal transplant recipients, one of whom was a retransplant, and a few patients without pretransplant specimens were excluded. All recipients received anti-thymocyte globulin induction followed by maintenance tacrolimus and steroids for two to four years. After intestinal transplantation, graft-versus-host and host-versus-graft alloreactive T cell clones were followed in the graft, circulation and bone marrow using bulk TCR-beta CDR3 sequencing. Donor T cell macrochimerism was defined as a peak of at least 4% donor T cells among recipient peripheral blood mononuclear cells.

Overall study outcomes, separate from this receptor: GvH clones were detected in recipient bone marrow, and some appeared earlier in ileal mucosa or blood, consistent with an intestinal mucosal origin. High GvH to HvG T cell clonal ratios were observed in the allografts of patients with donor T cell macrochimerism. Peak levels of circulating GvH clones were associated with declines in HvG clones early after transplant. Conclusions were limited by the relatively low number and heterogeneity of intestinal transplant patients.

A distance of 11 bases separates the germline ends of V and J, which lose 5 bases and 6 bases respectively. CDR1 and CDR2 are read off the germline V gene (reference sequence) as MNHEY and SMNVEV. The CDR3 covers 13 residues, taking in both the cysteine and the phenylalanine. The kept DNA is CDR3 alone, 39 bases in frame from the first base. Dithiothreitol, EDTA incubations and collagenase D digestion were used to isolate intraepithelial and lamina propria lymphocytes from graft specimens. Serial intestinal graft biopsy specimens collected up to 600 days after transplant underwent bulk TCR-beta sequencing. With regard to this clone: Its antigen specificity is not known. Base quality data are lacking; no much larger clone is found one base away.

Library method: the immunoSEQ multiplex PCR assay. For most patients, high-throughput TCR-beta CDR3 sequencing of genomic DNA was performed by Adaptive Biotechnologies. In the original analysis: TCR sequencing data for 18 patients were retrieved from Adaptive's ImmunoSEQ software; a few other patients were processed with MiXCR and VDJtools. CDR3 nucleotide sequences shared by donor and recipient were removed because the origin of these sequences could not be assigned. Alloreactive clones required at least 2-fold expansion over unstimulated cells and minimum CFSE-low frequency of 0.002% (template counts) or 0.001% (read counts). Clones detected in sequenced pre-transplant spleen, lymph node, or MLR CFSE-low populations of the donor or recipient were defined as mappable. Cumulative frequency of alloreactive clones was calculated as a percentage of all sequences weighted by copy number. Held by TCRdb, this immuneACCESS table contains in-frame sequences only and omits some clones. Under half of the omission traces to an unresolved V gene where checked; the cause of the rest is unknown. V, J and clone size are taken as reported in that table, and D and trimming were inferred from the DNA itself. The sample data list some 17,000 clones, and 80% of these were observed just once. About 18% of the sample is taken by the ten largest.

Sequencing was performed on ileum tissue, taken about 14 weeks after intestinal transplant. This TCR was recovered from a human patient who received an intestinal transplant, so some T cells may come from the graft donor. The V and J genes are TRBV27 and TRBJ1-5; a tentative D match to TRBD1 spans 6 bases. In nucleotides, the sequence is TGTGCCAGCAGTCTACAGGGACCTCAGCCCCAGCATTTT. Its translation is CASSLQGPQPQHF.